The 8 T cell receptor beta chains below come from one sample, sequenced in a study of TIL therapy for anti-PD-1-resistant metastatic lung cancer. Regarding time point: pre-treatment sample, taken before nivolumab and TIL therapy. The libraries were made with immunoSEQ v3. Using immunoSEQ multiplex PCR, the repertoire was profiled, and TCRdb retains in-frame clones only, with some absent. The sample includes tens of thousands of clones, approximately 83% seen only once; the top ten take around 5.1%. Source: blood, taken at baseline. The source of these receptors is a person aged 25 to 85 with non-small cell lung cancer.

This clone has only a few counts. This rearrangement joins TRBV11-2 to TRBJ1-1, with 9 bases matching TRBD1. Germline CDR1 and CDR2: SGHAT and FQNNGV. The length of the CDR3 is 14 residues. V shed 4 bases, J shed 2 bases, and the junction held 2 bases outside the gene matches. The CDR3 region is CASSWGQGNTEAFF. CDR3 nucleotides: TGTGCCAGCAGCTGGGGACAGGGTAACACTGAAGCTTTCTTT. Full variable domain (outside the CDR3, taken from reference TRBV11-2 and TRBJ1-1): EAGVAQSPRYKIIEKRQSVAFWCNPISGHATLYWYQQILGQGPKLLIQFQNNGVVDDSQLPKDRFSAERLKGVDSTLKIQPAKLEDSAVYLCASSWGQGNTEAFFGQGTRLTVV.

This sequence joins TRBV5-4 and TRBJ1-1, with D uncertain. Germline V gene data show CDR1 as SGHNT and CDR2 as YYREEE (reference sequence). Deletions cut 0 bases from V and 3 bases from J, with 9 bases between. The CDR3 is 14 residues long. DNA for the CDR3: TGTGCCAGCAGCTTGGGGGCGCGGGACACTGAAGCTTTCTTT. It is translated as CASSLGARDTEAFF.

The rearrangement links TRBV3-1 (or the pseudogene TRBV3-2) to TRBJ2-7; D is undetermined. Germline values: CDR1 LGHDT, CDR2 YNNKEL (reference sequence). With 0 bases removed from V and 6 bases from J, the gap between germline ends came to 9 bases. CDR3 length equals 13 residues. The CDR3 reads CASSQDSWGEQYF. DNA of the CDR3: TGTGCCAGCAGCCAAGACTCCTGGGGCGAGCAGTACTTC.

This clone has more than one count but fewer than ten. The chain is built from TRBV9 and TRBJ1-6; 8 nucleotides agree with TRBD1. J lost 7 bases, V lost 3 bases, and 6 bases had no gene match. CDR3 size: 15 residues. CDR1 SGDLS and CDR2 YYNGEE come from the germline V gene. CDR3 coding DNA: TGTGCCAGCAGCGCCGGACAGGGTAAAAATTCACCCCTCCACTTT. It yields the protein CASSAGQGKNSPLHF.

This rearrangement joins TRBV28 to TRBJ2-5, with a weak D call TRBD2 (6 bases). V dropped 8 bases and J dropped 5 bases, with 12 bases sitting between them. Looked up from germline, CDR1 is MDHEN and CDR2 is SYDVKM. CDR3 length: 12 amino acids. CDR3 residues: CASLGGKETQYF. CDR3 coding DNA: TGTGCCAGCCTTGGGGGGAAGGAGACCCAGTACTTC. The variable domain in full, with the rest retrieved from reference TRBV28 and TRBJ2-5, is DVKVTQSSRYLVKRTGEKVFLECVQDMDHENMFWYRQDPGLGLRLIYFSYDVKMKEKGDIPEGYSVSREKKERFSLILESASTNQTSMYLCASLGGKETQYFGPGTRLLVL.

The rearrangement links TRBV7-3 to TRBJ1-1; the match to TRBD1 covers 7 bases. V shed 4 bases and J 5 bases; nucleotides not matched to a gene: 7. Looked up from germline, CDR1 is SGHTA and CDR2 is FQGTGA. The CDR3 contains 14 residues. The CDR3 sequence is CASSSAGGGTEAFF. The CDR3 DNA follows: TGTGCCAGCAGCTCGGCAGGGGGTGGGACTGAAGCTTTCTTT.

The V gene is TRBV7-3, the J gene TRBJ2-2; the D gene is possibly TRBD1 (6 bases). Germline V gene lookup returns CDR1 SGHTA and CDR2 FQGTGA. This CDR3 is 16 amino acids long. The V gene lost 0 bases and the J gene lost 5 bases, with 13 bases spanning the gap. CDR3 nucleotide sequence: TGTGCCAGCAGCTTAACGGGACATTTCGGGACCGGGGAGCTGTTTTTT. Translation: CASSLTGHFGTGELFF.

This clone was seen a few times. The CDR3 DNA is TGTGCCAGCAGCCAGAGTTGGGATCAGCCCCAGCATTTT. It encodes CASSQSWDQPQHF. The chain has TRBV4-2 and TRBJ1-5, with D hard to call. CDR3 length: 13 residues. Deletions cut 3 bases from V and 5 bases from J, with 8 bases between. The V gene's germline CDR1 is LGHNA and CDR2 YNFKEQ.